The 20 T cell receptor beta chains presented below share a single source sample, sequenced in a study of blood T cell repertoires in COVID-19 (TCRdb year 2020). Library preparation was by the immunoSEQ multiplex PCR assay. As stored in TCRdb, this immuneACCESS dataset retains in-frame rearrangements with V and J assigned. A fraction of the clones does not appear; measured against another copy, unresolved V genes explain less than half of the discrepancy, and the remainder lacks a known reason. For this sample the table gives 160,000 or so clones, of which approximately 80% were detected only once. The leading ten clones occupy around 13% of the sample. Source material: peripheral blood. These receptors originate from an elderly woman with acute or convalescent COVID-19.

V gene TRBV18 combines with J gene TRBJ2-7, with 11 bases aligning to TRBD1. The V gene end was trimmed by 6 bases and the J gene end by 5 bases; junction bases not matched to a gene: 6. The germline V gene encodes CDR1 KGHSH and CDR2 LQKENI. There are 14 residues in the CDR3. Here the CDR3 reads CASSLGQGGNEQYF. The CDR3 region has the DNA TGTGCCAGCTCCCTGGGACAGGGGGGGAACGAGCAGTACTTC.

This clone was seen a few times. This rearrangement joins TRBV19 to TRBJ2-2; tentatively, D is TRBD1 (5 bases). This CDR3 is 16 amino acids long. Germline-derived CDR1 and CDR2 are LNHDA and SQIVND (reference sequence). Trimming left V 6 bases short and J 4 bases short, with 18 bases between. The CDR3 region has the DNA TGTGCCAGTAGCCCGGCCTCCCTGGGGCCCACCGGGGAGCTGTTTTTT. Protein product: CASSPASLGPTGELFF.

This chain uses TRBV4-1 with TRBJ2-1, with TRBD2 identical over 11 bases. Trimming took 4 bases from V and 2 from J; bases not matched to a gene: 10. The CDR3 has 18 residues. Germline V gene sequence: CDR1 MGHRA, CDR2 YSYEKL. CDR3 protein: CASSRQSSTSGAYNEQFF. In nucleotides, the CDR3 is TGCGCCAGCAGCCGCCAATCGTCGACTAGCGGGGCCTACAATGAGCAGTTCTTC.

The chain employs TRBV2 and TRBJ1-2; tentative D call: TRBD1 (6 bases). V was clipped by 6 bases and J by 4 bases, with 12 bases between them. Germline CDR1 SNHLY, CDR2 FYNNEI. The CDR3 sequence is 13 residues long. As DNA, the CDR3 is TGTGCCAGCAGGGGGAGGGACATCTATGGCTACACCTTC. It specifies CASRGRDIYGYTF.

The chain has TRBV6-5 and TRBJ1-2; D gene uncertain. V was cut by 6 bases and J by 5 bases, with 7 bases left in between. The CDR3 sequence is 11 residues long. Per germline, CDR1 MNHEY and CDR2 SVGAGI. The CDR3 loop reads CASRQNYGYTF. The CDR3 DNA follows: TGTGCCAGCAGGCAGAATTATGGCTACACCTTC.

The chain employs TRBV5-1 and TRBJ2-5; 8 bases match TRBD1. The CDR3 extends over 13 amino acids. V shed 0 bases and J 5 bases; nucleotides not matched to a gene: 0. Germline V gene data show CDR1 as SGHRS and CDR2 as YFSETQ. The CDR3 region has the DNA TGCGCCAGCAGCTTGGACAGGGGGGAGACCCAGTACTTC. Its protein product is CASSLDRGETQYF.

The rearrangement links TRBV5-5 to TRBJ2-2, with D tentatively TRBD1 (6 bases). CDR1 and CDR2 (germline): SGHKS, YYEKEE (reference sequence). The CDR3 spans 16 residues. Trimming left V 5 bases short and J 4 bases short, with 18 bases between. The CDR3 DNA is TGTGCCAGCAGTATTACAGGGATAACCCCCACCGGGGAGCTGTTTTTT. It yields the protein CASSITGITPTGELFF.

This chain joins TRBV6-5 and TRBJ2-7; 8 positions match TRBD2. The V gene end was trimmed by 0 bases and the J gene end by 0 bases; junction bases not matched to a gene: 1. Germline V gene data show CDR1 as MNHEY and CDR2 as SVGAGI. The CDR3 runs to 15 residues. The CDR3 spells CASSYSTSGSYEQYF. CDR3 in DNA: TGTGCCAGCAGTTACTCAACTAGCGGCTCCTACGAGCAGTACTTC.

This clone turned up a few times. The chain couples TRBV6-4 to TRBJ1-2; maybe TRBD1 (5 bases). V gave up 6 bases and J gave up 6 bases, with 14 bases separating them. In germline, CDR1 is MRHNA, CDR2 SNTAGT. This CDR3 spans 13 amino acids. DNA of the CDR3: TGTGCCAGCAGGCAAGGGGCCCTCCATGGCTACACCTTC. This sequence encodes CASRQGALHGYTF.

This chain joins TRBV4-1 and TRBJ1-3; no clear D gene. Between the trimmed V and J ends, which lost 5 bases and 3 bases, there was a span of 11 bases. Germline V gene data show CDR1 as MGHRA and CDR2 as YSYEKL. The CDR3 contains 14 residues. Here the CDR3 DNA reads TGCGCCAGCAGCGGGCGGGGTCTTGGAAACACCATATATTTT. It codes for CASSGRGLGNTIYF.

V is TRBV28 and J is TRBJ2-1; 8 bases are shared with TRBD2. From germline, CDR1 is MDHEN and CDR2 SYDVKM. CDR3 size: 14 residues. V shed 5 bases, J shed 6 bases, and the junction held 6 bases outside the gene matches. The CDR3 bases are TGTGCCAGCAGTGCGGCTAGCGGGTTCAATGAGCAGTTCTTC. Protein product: CASSAASGFNEQFF.

This clone was found a few times. V gene TRBV5-1 combines with J gene TRBJ2-2; 11 bases map to TRBD2. CDR1 is SGHRS and CDR2 is YFSETQ in the germline V gene. This CDR3 region has 16 residues. V shed 4 bases and J 7 bases; nucleotides not matched to a gene: 9. Written as DNA, the CDR3 is TGCGCCAGCAGCGGAATACTAGCGGGAGAGGGCGGGGAGCTGTTTTTT. Encoded protein: CASSGILAGEGGELFF.

V gene TRBV18 combines with J gene TRBJ1-2; D may be TRBD1 (6 bases). The CDR3 consists of 16 residues. The V end was cut by 2 bases, the J end by 4 bases, with 17 bases between. Germline CDR1 and CDR2: KGHSH and LQKENI. Written as DNA, the CDR3 is TGTGCCAGCTCACCAGCCAGCCTGACAGGCCCCTATGGCTACACCTTC. Translating it yields CASSPASLTGPYGYTF.

The chain couples TRBV6-5 to TRBJ2-7, with 9 bases that match TRBD1. The germline V gene has CDR1 MNHEY and CDR2 SVGAGI. V shed 7 bases, J shed 3 bases, and the junction held 10 bases outside the gene matches. The CDR3 loop spans 15 amino acids. This chain's CDR3 is CASTRPGTGFYEQYF. DNA of the CDR3: TGTGCCAGCACCAGACCGGGGACAGGGTTCTACGAGCAGTACTTC.

The chain has TRBV10-3 and TRBJ2-7; 9 bases are a match to TRBD1. Germline CDR1 is ENHRY and CDR2 is SYGVKD. There are 16 residues in the CDR3. V trimming: 4 bases; J trimming: 1 base; junction bases outside the gene matches: 8. The CDR3: CAISAVPGTGSYEQYF. CDR3 nucleotide sequence: TGTGCCATCAGTGCAGTCCCCGGGACAGGGTCCTACGAGCAGTACTTC.

Note on this clone: At the DNA level, this CDR3 is encoded by other sequences in the same sample as well. The genes are TRBV28 and TRBJ2-7; 7 bases are a match to TRBD1. The CDR3 spans 13 residues. CDR1 and CDR2 (germline): MDHEN, SYDVKM. Trimming took 5 bases from V and 2 from J; bases not matched to a gene: 3. CDR3: CASSPGQTYEQYF. CDR3 DNA sequence: TGTGCCAGCAGTCCGGGACAGACCTACGAGCAGTACTTC.

The chain links TRBV28 to TRBJ1-5; a weak D match, TRBD1 (5 bases). Germline lookup yields CDR1 MDHEN and CDR2 SYDVKM. The CDR3 is 17 residues long. Trimming took off 6 bases at V and 0 bases at J, with 18 bases between the two ends. This CDR3 is CASSYAGRGYSNQPQHF. In nucleotides, the CDR3 is TGTGCCAGCAGCTACGCGGGGCGCGGGTATAGCAATCAGCCCCAGCATTTT.

This clone was seen only a few times. The chain uses TRBV6-5 and TRBJ1-5; D possibly corresponds to TRBD1 (5 bases). V lost 6 bases and J lost 6, with 21 bases in between. CDR3 length: 16 amino acids. Per germline, CDR1 MNHEY and CDR2 SVGAGI. This CDR3 reads CASSYPAGNYGQPQHF. The CDR3 coding sequence is TGTGCCAGCAGCTACCCCGCAGGGAATTATGGTCAGCCCCAGCATTTT.

The chain recombines TRBV5-4 with TRBJ1-1, with D maybe TRBD1 (6 bases). Germline V gene sequence: CDR1 SGHNT, CDR2 YYREEE (reference sequence). The V end was cut by 2 bases, the J end by 4 bases, with 27 bases between. There are 19 residues in the CDR3. The CDR3 DNA sequence: TGTGCCAGCAGCTTTGGCGCTGGGGGGGGGCGGATCTCGGGCACTGAAGCTTTCTTT. This encodes CASSFGAGGGRISGTEAFF.

The chain is built from TRBV6-5 and TRBJ1-1, with 8 nucleotides matching TRBD1. The V gene's germline CDR1 is MNHEY and CDR2 SVGAGI. The CDR3 has 13 amino acids. V shed 6 bases and J 0 bases; nucleotides not matched to a gene: 0. The CDR3 is CASRTGVNTEAFF. CDR3 nucleotide sequence: TGTGCCAGCAGGACAGGGGTGAACACTGAAGCTTTCTTT.